Below, 12 T cell receptor beta chains from the same sample are listed, as sequenced in a study of post-analysis software for immune sequencing data. Unique molecular identifiers were present in the TCR beta cDNA libraries. TCRdb independently ran MiXCR on the PCR reads; one entry per CDR3 protein. This sample yields 450,000 to 650,000 distinct CDR3 sequences, of which around 40% are seen a single time; about 1.8% belongs to the top ten. Study-wide results and caveats: Four to six TRBV segments, including TRBV5-6, TRBV5-1 and TRBV20-1, were more frequent in patients than controls.

The antigens these receptors bind are not known. Sequencing was carried out using blood. Source of these receptors: a girl under 18 with multiple sclerosis.

This clonotype was detected ten times or more. V usage is TRBV10-3 and J usage is TRBJ2-7; possibly TRBD1 for D (5 bases). From germline, CDR1 is ENHRY and CDR2 SYGVKD. V lost 6 bases and J 9 bases, leaving 21 bases between the germline ends. The CDR3 covers 14 residues. CDR3 region: CAISFDQGRSGQYF. Written as DNA, the CDR3 is TGTGCCATCAGCTTCGACCAGGGAAGGTCTGGGCAGTACTTC.

This clonotype has just one count. Germline is not matched at one junction end, which may reflect a read error. The gene calls are TRBV6-5 and TRBJ2-5; D not certain. The CDR3 runs to 11 residues. Per the germline V gene, CDR1 is MNHEY and CDR2 is SVGAGI. Written as DNA, the CDR3 is TGTGCCGGCAGCCAAAGGGAGACCCAGTACTTC. Translated, it gives CAGSQRETQYF.

The chain joins TRBV13 to TRBJ2-5, with a possible D match to TRBD2 (5 bases). Per the germline V gene, CDR1 is PRHDT and CDR2 is FYEKMQ (reference sequence). The CDR3 totals 17 residues. Trimming shortened V by 0 bases and J by 1 base, and 15 bases separated the two germline ends. In nucleotides, the CDR3 is TGTGCCAGCAGCTTAGGGCTAGCCCCTTACCCCCAAGAGACCCAGTACTTC. This codes for CASSLGLAPYPQETQYF.

The chain is built from TRBV28 and TRBJ2-5, with 7 bases that match TRBD2. V lost 6 bases, J lost 4 bases, and 11 bases stayed unmatched. Per germline, CDR1 MDHEN and CDR2 SYDVKM. The CDR3 loop spans 15 amino acids. The CDR3 DNA is TGTGCCAGCAGCTGGGGGGAGGGGAGGATAGAGACCCAGTACTTC. As protein: CASSWGEGRIETQYF.

This clonotype was detected only once. The chain employs TRBV29-1 and TRBJ2-3; 8 nucleotides line up with TRBD2. CDR3 length: 14 residues. The germline CDR1 and CDR2 sequences are SQVTM and ANQGSEA. With 4 bases clipped from V and 2 bases from J, the junction kept 5 bases outside the gene matches. CDR3 in DNA: TGCAGCGTTGGCGTAGCGGGACCCACAGATACGCAGTATTTT. Its protein is CSVGVAGPTDTQYF.

V usage is TRBV29-1 and J usage is TRBJ1-2, with D maybe TRBD1 (5 bases). This CDR3 has 14 residues. Trimming stripped 0 bases from V and 6 bases from J, with 14 bases between. Germline V CDR1 and CDR2: SQVTM, ANQGSEA. CDR3 DNA: TGCAGCGTTGAAGATTTCGGACAAGGACATGGCTACACCTTC. Its translation: CSVEDFGQGHGYTF.

This clonotype appeared a few times. The chain is built from TRBV12-3 or TRBV12-4 and TRBJ2-7; tentative D call: TRBD2 (6 bases). Trimming removed 4 bases at V and 3 bases at J, with 16 bases between. CDR3 length: 15 amino acids. CDR3 nucleotides: TGTGCCAGCAGTTCTGGGGCGGGACCCTTCTACGAGCAGTACTTC. Translated, it gives CASSSGAGPFYEQYF.

The chain combines TRBV7-2 with TRBJ2-1; TRBD1 or TRBD2 may be the D gene (6 bases each). CDR3 size: 14 residues. Trimming left V 5 bases short and J 9 bases short, with 17 bases between. Germline assignment: CDR1 SGHTA and CDR2 FQGNSA. CDR3 sequence (DNA): TGTGCCAGCAGCCCGGGGGCCCAGGGCGTTGAGCAGTTCTTC. It translates to CASSPGAQGVEQFF. Full variable domain (remainder filled in from reference TRBV7-2 and TRBJ2-1): GAGVSQSPSNKVTEKGKDVELRCDPISGHTALYWYRQSLGQGLEFLIYFQGNSAPDKSGLPSDRFSAERTGGSVSTLTIQRTQQEDSAVYLCASSPGAQGVEQFFGPGTRLTVL.

The chain joins TRBV12-3 or TRBV12-4 to TRBJ2-1, with 7 positions matching TRBD1. V shed 5 bases and J 6 bases; nucleotides not matched to a gene: 10. The CDR3 contains 15 residues. The CDR3 protein is CASSPRQGRSNEQFF. CDR3 nucleotide sequence: TGTGCCAGCAGTCCCCGACAGGGCAGATCCAATGAGCAGTTCTTC.

This chain joins TRBV5-1 and TRBJ2-1, with 9 bases that match TRBD2. The CDR3 has 16 residues. J was trimmed by 9 bases and V by 0 bases; bases with no gene match: 10. Germline CDR1 and CDR2: SGHRS and YFSETQ. CDR3 DNA: TGCGCCAGCAGCTTGGGGCGACTAGCGGCCTCAGGTGAGCAGTTCTTC. Translated: CASSLGRLAASGEQFF. Looking up the rest from reference TRBV5-1 and TRBJ2-1 gives the full variable domain: KAGVTQTPRYLIKTRGQQVTLSCSPISGHRSVSWYQQTPGQGLQFLFEYFSETQRNKGNFPGRFSGRQFSNSRSEMNVSTLELGDSALYLCASSLGRLAASGEQFFGPGTRLTVL.

J is TRBJ1-2 and V is TRBV6-2 or TRBV6-3; 8 bases line up with TRBD1. There are 15 residues in the CDR3. Germline V gene data show CDR1 as MNHEY and CDR2 as SVGEGT. Trimming at V came to 4 bases and at J to 5 bases, leaving 9 bases not matched to a gene. The CDR3 sequence: CASSWKTGAGYGYTF. The CDR3 coding sequence is TGTGCCAGCAGTTGGAAGACAGGGGCGGGTTATGGCTACACCTTC.

This clonotype appeared a few times. The chain links TRBV12-3 or TRBV12-4 to TRBJ2-1; D is perhaps TRBD1 (6 bases). With 0 bases removed from V and 8 bases from J, the gap between germline ends came to 14 bases. The CDR3 is made up of 15 amino acids. The CDR3 DNA follows: TGTGCCAGCAGTTTAGCGCCCCAGGGGCGCGATGAGCAGTTCTTC. It translates to CASSLAPQGRDEQFF.